The 15 T cell receptor beta chains in this list originate from one sample, sequenced in a study of OX40 agonist ivuxolimab in advanced cancers. Profiling relied on immunoSEQ multiplex PCR, and the TCRdb table lists in-frame clones only, not all of them. This table holds tens of thousands of clones, just over 85% found once. Sample: CD4+ or CD8+ T cells sorted from blood, taken in a trial of the OX40 agonist ivuxolimab. These TCRs come from an adult with an advanced solid tumor such as melanoma, head and neck, liver or kidney cancer.

The gene calls are TRBV27 and TRBJ2-1; no definite D call. This CDR3 spans 14 amino acids. In germline, CDR1 is MNHEY, CDR2 SMNVEV (reference sequence). Deletions cut 4 bases from V and 3 bases from J, with 10 bases between. CDR3 region: CASSSPRRYNEQFF. The CDR3 DNA sequence: TGTGCCAGCAGTTCGCCTAGGCGCTACAATGAGCAGTTCTTC.

This chain links TRBV11-2 with TRBJ1-4; D is uncertain. The CDR3 is 13 amino acids. V was cut by 3 bases and J by 8 bases, with 10 bases left in between. Germline-derived CDR1 and CDR2 are SGHAT and FQNNGV. The CDR3 region has the DNA TGTGCCAGCAGCTTCCAACCACAGGAAAAACTGTTTTTT. Residues: CASSFQPQEKLFF.

As regards this clone: The junction and the germline gene differ at one end; a read error may be behind it. The rearrangement links TRBV27 to TRBJ2-7; 7 positions agree with TRBD1. Germline V gene sequence: CDR1 MNHEY, CDR2 SMNVEV (reference sequence). The CDR3 has 12 residues. The CDR3 is CASSHRQGSRHF. The CDR3 DNA sequence: TGTGCCAGCAGCCATCGACAGGGTTCCAGGCACTTC.

The table lists this clone with a count of one. V is TRBV2 and J is TRBJ1-4; D remains ambiguous. The V gene's germline CDR1 is SNHLY and CDR2 FYNNEI. V lost 7 bases and J 4 bases, leaving 13 bases between the germline ends. The CDR3 is 14 amino acids. In DNA, the CDR3 is TGTGCCAGCAACCTTCGCAGACATAATGAAAAACTGTTTTTT. Protein: CASNLRRHNEKLFF.

The chain carries TRBV4-1 and TRBJ1-2, with D possibly matching TRBD1 (6 bases). V was cut by 3 bases and J by 3 bases, with 20 bases left in between. The CDR3 totals 17 residues. From germline, CDR1 is MGHRA and CDR2 YSYEKL. In nucleotides, the CDR3 is TGCGCCAGCAGCCACGCCGTGTTTCAGGGGATCGACTATGGCTACACCTTC. Residues: CASSHAVFQGIDYGYTF.

V and J are TRBV5-4 and TRBJ2-5; D remains unclear. The V and J ends lost 2 bases and 3 bases respectively, with 8 bases between them. This CDR3 contains 13 residues. CDR1 and CDR2 from the germline V gene are SGHNT and YYREEE (reference sequence). DNA for the CDR3: TGTGCCAGCAGCTTTGGCAGCGAAGAGACCCAGTACTTC. This sequence encodes CASSFGSEETQYF.

V gene TRBV10-3 combines with J gene TRBJ1-5; 8 nucleotides align to TRBD1. The J segment lost 4 bases and the V segment lost 6 bases, leaving 11 bases of the junction unmatched. There are 16 residues in the CDR3. Per the germline V gene, CDR1 is ENHRY and CDR2 is SYGVKD. DNA for the CDR3: TGTGCCATCAGCCGGACAGGGAGAAACGGGAATCAGCCCCAGCATTTT. Translation gives CAISRTGRNGNQPQHF.

The V call is TRBV5-1, the J call TRBJ1-1; D is unresolved. Germline V lookup: CDR1 SGHRS, CDR2 YFSETQ. The CDR3 sequence is 15 residues long. Trimming removed 0 bases at V and 1 base at J, with 10 bases between. The CDR3 sequence is CASSLEVATNTEAFF. The DNA for the CDR3 is TGCGCCAGCAGCTTGGAGGTGGCGACGAACACTGAAGCTTTCTTT.

In its sample, this clone was seen once. The V gene is TRBV28, the J gene TRBJ1-6; D not certain. CDR1 is MDHEN and CDR2 is SYDVKM in the germline V gene. CDR3 length equals 10 residues. Trimming removed 7 bases from V and 10 bases from J, with 5 bases in between. The CDR3 sequence is CASIGSPLHF. The CDR3 nucleotides are TGTGCCAGCATAGGGTCACCCCTCCACTTT.

V usage is TRBV18 and J usage is TRBJ1-2, with unresolved D. V lost 3 bases and J 8 bases, leaving 13 bases between the germline ends. The CDR3 is 13 residues long. From germline, CDR1 is KGHSH and CDR2 LQKENI. The CDR3 DNA is TGTGCCAGCTCACCGGCAGAGGGTGAGGGCTACACCTTC. Translation gives CASSPAEGEGYTF.

The V and J genes are TRBV7-8 and TRBJ2-5; 9 bases agree with TRBD2. CDR3 length equals 16 residues. Germline values: CDR1 SGHVS, CDR2 FQNEAQ. J was trimmed by 3 bases and V by 4 bases; bases with no gene match: 9. The CDR3 DNA reads TGTGCCAGCAGCTCTACCCCGACTAGCGGTAAAGAGACCCAGTACTTC. As protein: CASSSTPTSGKETQYF. Full variable domain (rest looked up from reference TRBV7-8 and TRBJ2-5): GAGVSQSPRYKVAKRGQDVALRCDPISGHVSLFWYQQALGQGPEFLTYFQNEAQLDKSGLPSDRFFAERPEGSVSTLKIQRTQQEDSAVYLCASSSTPTSGKETQYFGPGTRLLVL.

V is TRBV6-1 and J is TRBJ1-6, with 9 bases identical to TRBD1. The CDR3 is 14 amino acids. CDR1 and CDR2 from the germline V gene are MNHNS and SASEGT. J lost 7 bases, V lost 7 bases, and 5 bases had no gene match. The CDR3 loop is CASTTGGMNSPLHF. In DNA form, the CDR3 reads TGTGCCAGCACCACAGGGGGCATGAATTCACCCCTCCACTTT.

The genes are TRBV7-9 and TRBJ1-1; no definite D call. The length of the CDR3 is 11 residues. With 3 bases removed from V and 1 base from J, the gap between germline ends came to 0 bases. The germline V gene has CDR1 SEHNR and CDR2 FQNEAQ (reference sequence). The CDR3 DNA sequence: TGTGCCAGCAGCTTGAACACTGAAGCTTTCTTT. It codes for CASSLNTEAFF.

The V call is TRBV5-8, the J call TRBJ2-1, with 7 positions matching TRBD1. This CDR3 spans 16 amino acids. CDR1 and CDR2 (germline): SGHTS, YDEGEE. The V segment lost 4 bases and the J segment 0 bases; nucleotides outside the gene matches: 7. CDR3 sequence (DNA): TGTGCCAGCAGCCCAGCAGGGGGAAACTCCTACAATGAGCAGTTCTTC. Encoded protein: CASSPAGGNSYNEQFF.

The chain carries TRBV6-5 and TRBJ2-4; TRBD2 might be the D (5 bases). The CDR3 contains 16 residues. In germline, CDR1 is MNHEY, CDR2 SVGAGI. Deletions cut 2 bases from V and 4 bases from J, with 15 bases between. In DNA, the CDR3 is TGTGCCAGCAGTTACACCCAACCACCGGGGAAAAACATTCAGTACTTC. This sequence encodes CASSYTQPPGKNIQYF.